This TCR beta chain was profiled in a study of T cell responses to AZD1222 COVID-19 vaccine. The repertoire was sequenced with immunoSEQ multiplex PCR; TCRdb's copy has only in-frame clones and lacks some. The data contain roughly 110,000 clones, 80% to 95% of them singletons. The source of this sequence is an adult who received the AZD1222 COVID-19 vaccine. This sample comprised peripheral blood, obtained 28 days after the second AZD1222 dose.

The CDR3 here is CASRTGAGSSYEQYF. The CDR3 coding sequence is TGCGCCAGCAGAACAGGGGCTGGGTCCTCCTACGAGCAGTACTTC. The V call is TRBV10-2, the J call TRBJ2-7; 7 positions match TRBD1. Germline assignment: CDR1 WSHSY and CDR2 SAAADI. The CDR3 is made up of 15 amino acids. V shed 6 bases and J 0 bases; nucleotides not matched to a gene: 8.